Below are 7 T cell receptor beta chains sequenced from a single sample in a study of blood T cell repertoires in COVID-19. The assay was immunoSEQ multiplex PCR, and TCRdb's table has in-frame clones only and misses some. The sample has around 200,000 clones, around 83% seen once; the top ten hold approximately 6.5%. Sequencing used peripheral blood. The receptors derive from a woman aged 35 to 49 with acute or convalescent COVID-19.

This chain links TRBV27 with TRBJ1-2, with 8 positions matching TRBD1. There are 13 residues in the CDR3. CDR1 and CDR2 from the germline V gene are MNHEY and SMNVEV (reference sequence). Germline trimming cut 3 bases from V and 7 bases from J; bases unmatched to any gene: 4. CDR3 DNA: TGTGCCAGCAGTTTCCAGGGGGCGGGTGGCTACACCTTC. As protein: CASSFQGAGGYTF.

This clone has only one observation. The CDR3 nucleotides read TGTGCCAGCAGTGGACTAGCGGGTTACAATGAGCAGTTCTTC. This gives the protein CASSGLAGYNEQFF. The chain couples TRBV2 to TRBJ2-1, with 10 bases identical to TRBD2. The CDR3 is made up of 14 amino acids. V gave up 4 bases and J gave up 4 bases; unmatched junction bases: 1. CDR1 and CDR2 from the germline V gene are SNHLY and FYNNEI.

The chain uses TRBV18 and TRBJ2-7, with D hard to call. This CDR3 has 16 amino acids. From germline, CDR1 is KGHSH and CDR2 LQKENI. Trimming cost V 0 bases and J 0 bases, with 12 bases left between them. CDR3 nucleotides: TGTGCCAGCTCACCACCAAGTGCCACTCGCTCCTACGAGCAGTACTTC. It yields the protein CASSPPSATRSYEQYF.

This clone appeared a single time. The genes are TRBV3-1 (or the pseudogene TRBV3-2) and TRBJ1-2; 8 bases align to TRBD1. This CDR3 is 15 amino acids long. Germline trimming cut 3 bases from V and 4 bases from J; bases unmatched to any gene: 7. Per germline, CDR1 LGHDT and CDR2 YNNKEL (reference sequence). CDR3 in DNA: TGTGCCAGCAGCCAGCTATCGGGACAGGTCTATGGCTACACCTTC. As protein: CASSQLSGQVYGYTF.

V usage is TRBV19 and J usage is TRBJ2-2, with 12 bases that match TRBD2. Germline trimming cut 6 bases from V and 0 bases from J; bases unmatched to any gene: 8. Germline loops: CDR1 LNHDA, CDR2 SQIVND (reference sequence). CDR3 length: 18 residues. In nucleotides, the CDR3 is TGTGCCAGTAGAGAGTGGCTAGCGGGAGGGGCGAACACCGGGGAGCTGTTTTTT. Its translation is CASREWLAGGANTGELFF.

As to this clone: One end of the junction does not line up with germline, which may come from a read error. The V and J genes are TRBV6-5 and TRBJ2-7; no definite D call. The germline V gene has CDR1 MNHEY and CDR2 SVGAGI. This CDR3 comprises 14 residues. CDR3 DNA sequence: TGTGCCAGCAGTAACTCAGGAGTCCCCTACGAGCAGTACTTC. Its protein product is CASSNSGVPYEQYF.

The gene calls are TRBV11-1 and TRBJ1-4; D remains ambiguous. CDR1 is SGHAT, CDR2 FQDESV, per germline (reference sequence). The CDR3 runs 15 residues. Trimming removed 5 bases from V and 5 bases from J, with 15 bases in between. The CDR3 sequence is CASSPPGLRNEKLFF. CDR3 DNA sequence: TGTGCCAGCAGCCCGCCTGGGTTGAGGAATGAAAAACTGTTTTTT.